A selection of T cell receptor beta chains follows, all from one sample in a study of CD8 T cells in Susac syndrome. TCRdb reprocessed the immunoSEQ multiplex PCR reads with MiXCR, giving one entry per CDR3 protein. In the table there are 150,000 or so distinct CDR3 sequences, 95% of which are singletons. The sequencing input was CD4+ T cells from PBMCs. The receptor set was obtained from a human donor with Susac syndrome. The CDR3 runs from the conserved cysteine through the conserved F or W. Fields, in order: V gene, CDR3 length, J gene, clone size, D gene, CDR3 protein, CDR3 DNA. A D gene is named only where the DNA matches it firmly. Size is omitted from some rows. Given values are once, few, many or a class for expanded clones.

TRBV30	15	TRBJ2-3	.	TRBD2	CAWSFSTSGVDTQYF	TGTGCCTGGAGTTTTTCGACTAGCGGGGTAGATACGCAGTATTTT
TRBV20-1	13	TRBJ2-7	.	TRBD1	CSGGQGGSYEQYF	TGCAGCGGGGGACAGGGGGGTTCCTACGAGCAGTACTTC
TRBV28	15	TRBJ2-5	.	TRBD2	CASSSLRGDQETQYF	TGTGCCAGCAGTTCCCTGCGGGGGGACCAAGAGACCCAGTACTTC
TRBV29-1	10	TRBJ2-3	.	.	CSAAVDTQYF	TGCAGCGCTGCGGTAGATACGCAGTATTTT
TRBV7-2	15	TRBJ2-4	.	TRBD2	CASSSSGTSSNIQYF	TGTGCCAGCAGCTCCTCCGGGACTAGCTCAAACATTCAGTACTTC
TRBV4-1	15	TRBJ1-1	.	.	CASSHPGGGHTEAFF	TGCGCCAGCAGCCACCCCGGGGGGGGGCACACTGAAGCTTTCTTT
TRBV5-4	13	TRBJ2-7	.	TRBD1	CASSWGQGYEQYF	TGTGCCAGCAGCTGGGGACAGGGATACGAGCAGTACTTC
TRBV27	15	TRBJ1-1	.	.	CASSLSAQGVTEAFF	TGTGCCAGCAGTTTATCGGCGCAGGGTGTGACTGAAGCTTTCTTT
TRBV5-1	16	TRBJ2-5	.	.	CASSPQPTSGQETQYF	TGCGCCAGCAGCCCACAACCAACCAGCGGACAAGAGACCCAGTACTTC
TRBV7-2	15	TRBJ2-1	.	.	CASSLDQGTYNEQFF	TGTGCCAGCAGCTTAGATCAGGGTACCTACAATGAGCAGTTCTTC
TRBV5-1	15	TRBJ2-3	.	TRBD1	CASSKPGQFTDTQYF	TGCGCCAGCAGTAAACCGGGACAGTTCACAGATACGCAGTATTTT
TRBV28	13	TRBJ1-2	.	.	CASRPDANYGYTF	TGTGCCAGCAGACCGGACGCTAACTATGGCTACACCTTC
TRBV23-1	15	TRBJ1-1	.	TRBD1	CASSHYGQGFTEAFF	TGCGCCAGCAGTCATTACGGACAGGGATTCACTGAAGCTTTCTTT
TRBV7-9	14	TRBJ2-7	.	TRBD2	CASSKGLAGNEQYF	TGTGCCAGCAGCAAGGGACTAGCGGGGAACGAGCAGTACTTC
TRBV9	16	TRBJ2-5	.	TRBD1	CASSVGGHRGLETQYF	TGTGCCAGCAGCGTAGGAGGACACAGGGGGCTAGAGACCCAGTACTTC
TRBV6-5	14	TRBJ1-1	.	TRBD1	CASSTQGANTEAFF	TGTGCCAGCAGTACGCAGGGGGCTAACACTGAAGCTTTCTTT
TRBV7-8	15	TRBJ1-2	.	.	CASSYQGLANYGYTF	TGTGCCAGCAGTTATCAGGGGCTAGCTAACTATGGCTACACCTTC
TRBV29-1	15	TRBJ2-1	.	.	CSVSFGKRSYNEQFF	TGCAGCGTCTCTTTCGGGAAACGCTCCTACAATGAGCAGTTCTTC
TRBV9	13	TRBJ2-5	.	.	CASSPSGQETQYF	TGTGCCAGCAGCCCCTCCGGCCAAGAGACCCAGTACTTC
TRBV5-4	16	TRBJ2-7	.	.	CASSLGIGSPNYEQYF	TGTGCCAGCAGCTTGGGGATAGGGTCCCCAAACTACGAGCAGTACTTC
TRBV3-1	16	TRBJ2-1	.	TRBD2	CASSQVSSGQYNEQFF	TGTGCCAGCAGCCAAGTGTCTAGCGGGCAATACAATGAGCAGTTCTTC
TRBV30	15	TRBJ2-7	.	TRBD1	CAWSIQGVMAYEQYF	TGTGCCTGGAGCATACAGGGGGTGATGGCCTACGAGCAGTACTTC
TRBV20-1	14	TRBJ2-3	once	.	CSARPRPSTDTQYF	TGCAGTGCTAGACCCCGACCTAGCACAGATACGCAGTATTTT
TRBV7-3	13	TRBJ1-2	.	.	CASSAAKGSGYTF	TGTGCCAGCAGCGCGGCGAAGGGCTCTGGCTACACCTTC
TRBV20-1	14	TRBJ2-2	.	TRBD1	CSARPTGVTGELFF	TGCAGTGCTAGACCGACAGGGGTCACCGGGGAGCTGTTTTTT
TRBV4-3	15	TRBJ2-7	.	.	CASSQAPSEAYEQYF	TGCGCCAGCAGCCAAGCCCCCAGCGAAGCCTACGAGCAGTACTTC
TRBV5-1	16	TRBJ1-1	.	.	CASSLVALGMNTEAFF	TGCGCCAGCAGCTTGGTGGCGCTGGGTATGAACACTGAAGCTTTCTTT
TRBV6-6	14	TRBJ2-3	.	.	CASLKGLNADTQYF	TGTGCCAGCCTAAAAGGACTAAACGCAGATACGCAGTATTTT
TRBV5-4	15	TRBJ1-6	.	TRBD1	CASSPDRGSASPLHF	TGTGCCAGCAGCCCAGACAGGGGAAGCGCTTCACCCCTCCACTTT
TRBV12-3/TRBV12-4	16	TRBJ2-1	once	.	CASSLAVRTTRNEQFF	TGTGCCAGCAGTTTAGCGGTGAGGACGACAAGAAATGAGCAGTTCTTC
TRBV19	16	TRBJ2-5	.	TRBD2	CASSAPRSGTQETQYF	TGTGCCAGTAGTGCCCCGAGGAGCGGGACTCAAGAGACCCAGTACTTC
TRBV5-1	12	TRBJ2-5	.	.	CASSFKAETQYF	TGCGCCAGCAGCTTTAAGGCAGAGACCCAGTACTTC
TRBV9	14	TRBJ1-3	.	.	CASSSSGAGNTIYF	TGTGCCAGCAGCTCATCAGGGGCGGGAAACACCATATATTTT
TRBV27	17	TRBJ2-1	once	TRBD2	CASSSRLAGGPGNEQFF	TGTGCCAGCAGTTCCCGACTAGCGGGAGGGCCGGGCAATGAGCAGTTCTTC
TRBV28	12	TRBJ1-2	.	TRBD1	CASTDRGRGYTF	TGTGCCAGCACCGACAGGGGAAGGGGCTACACCTTC
TRBV4-1	18	TRBJ2-6	.	.	CASSQVDLGFSGANVLTF	TGCGCCAGCAGCCAAGTTGACCTGGGGTTCTCTGGGGCCAACGTCCTGACTTTC
TRBV7-9	15	TRBJ1-2	.	.	CASRIVSGPPYGYTF	TGTGCCAGCAGGATCGTCTCGGGACCGCCCTATGGCTACACCTTC
TRBV6-4	15	TRBJ2-3	.	.	CASSLRSGSGDTQYF	TGTGCCAGCAGCCTGCGGTCCGGGTCTGGAGATACGCAGTATTTT
TRBV7-9	13	TRBJ2-7	.	TRBD1	CASSPGQVREQYF	TGTGCCAGCAGCCCTGGACAGGTCCGAGAGCAGTACTTC
TRBV7-9	16	TRBJ1-1	.	.	CASSEIGGSMNTEAFF	TGTGCCAGCAGCGAAATTGGGGGGTCTATGAACACTGAAGCTTTCTTT
TRBV18	15	TRBJ2-7	.	TRBD1	CASSPRGQGGNEQYF	TGTGCCAGCTCACCACGCGGACAGGGGGGGAACGAGCAGTACTTC